These 14 T cell receptor beta chains were all obtained from the same sample, sequenced in a study of Ad26.COV2.S vaccination and SARS-CoV-2 variants. Noted treatment: roughly 20 received Ad26.COV2.S at low or high dose, single or two shots; roughly five received placebo; per-sample allocation not given. Specimen acquisition occurred on day 63 following the initial vaccine or placebo injection. Libraries were prepared by immunoSEQ multiplex PCR; TCRdb keeps only in-frame clonotypes and omits some of them. Of roughly 680,000 clones listed, roughly 90% are singletons. The material sequenced was peripheral blood, taken in a trial of Ad26.COV2.S vaccine versus placebo. The receptors here all came from a person between 18 and 59 years old who received the Ad26.COV2.S COVID-19 vaccine or a placebo.

This chain links TRBV5-6 with TRBJ1-2, with D uncertain. The V end was cut by 0 bases, the J end by 0 bases, with 6 bases between. CDR1 and CDR2 (germline): SGHDT, YYEEEE. The CDR3 runs to 14 residues. CDR3 protein: CASSLEGANYGYTF. DNA of the CDR3: TGTGCCAGCAGCTTGGAAGGAGCTAACTATGGCTACACCTTC. Combining the CDR3 with reference TRBV5-6 and TRBJ1-2 gives the whole variable domain DAGVTQSPTHLIKTRGQQVTLRCSPKSGHDTVSWYQQALGQGPQFIFQYYEEEERQRGNFPDRFSGHQFPNYSSELNVNALLLGDSALYLCASSLEGANYGYTFGSGTRLTVV.

The chain has TRBV4-2 and TRBJ2-7, with D possibly being TRBD1 or TRBD2 (6 bases each). CDR1 is LGHNA, CDR2 YNFKEQ, per germline. Between the trimmed V and J ends, which lost 2 bases and 4 bases, there was a span of 12 bases. CDR3 size: 14 residues. In DNA, the CDR3 is TGTGCCAGCAGCCAAACCGGGGGCGGATACGAGCAGTACTTC. This encodes CASSQTGGGYEQYF.

This rearrangement joins TRBV7-2 to TRBJ1-2; a weak D match, TRBD1 (5 bases). The CDR3 loop spans 12 amino acids. Germline V gives CDR1 SGHTA, CDR2 FQGNSA. Trimming cost V 2 bases and J 6 bases, with 7 bases left between them. CDR3 in amino acids: CASSLWGDGYTF. The CDR3 bases are TGTGCCAGCAGCTTATGGGGGGATGGCTACACCTTC.

The V and J genes are TRBV27 and TRBJ2-3; no clear D. V lost 4 bases, J lost 4 bases, and 6 bases lay in between. The CDR3 is 12 residues long. The germline V gene has CDR1 MNHEY and CDR2 SMNVEV (reference sequence). CDR3 protein: CASSYRADTQYF. The CDR3 DNA is TGTGCCAGCAGTTACAGAGCAGATACGCAGTATTTT.

The chain couples TRBV24-1 to TRBJ1-5; D possibly corresponds to TRBD1 (6 bases). This CDR3 comprises 13 residues. Germline V gene lookup returns CDR1 KGHDR and CDR2 SFDVKD. Trimming removed 3 bases from V and 7 bases from J, with 9 bases in between. The DNA for the CDR3 is TGTGCCACCAGTGATACTACAGGGCAGCCCCAGCATTTT. Its translation: CATSDTTGQPQHF.

This chain joins TRBV11-2 and TRBJ2-7; D is tentatively TRBD1 or TRBD2 (5 bases each). V was cut by 5 bases and J by 0 bases, with 11 bases left in between. There are 14 residues in the CDR3. CDR1 is SGHAT and CDR2 is FQNNGV in the germline V gene. CDR3 protein: CASSPPGASYEQYF. The CDR3 DNA reads as TGTGCCAGCAGCCCCCCCGGGGCCTCCTACGAGCAGTACTTC.

The CDR3 sequence is CASTPSGISYEQYF. The CDR3 nucleotides read TGTGCCAGTACCCCTAGCGGGATCTCCTACGAGCAGTACTTC. This chain links TRBV19 with TRBJ2-7; 9 bases map to TRBD2. The V and J ends lost 7 bases and 0 bases, in that order; junction bases with no gene match: 4. Germline assignment: CDR1 LNHDA and CDR2 SQIVND (reference sequence). CDR3 length: 14 amino acids.

Many counts were recorded for this clone. V gene TRBV19 combines with J gene TRBJ1-5; 7 nucleotides line up with TRBD1. The trim removed 7 bases at V and 5 bases at J, leaving 8 bases unmatched. The V gene's germline CDR1 is LNHDA and CDR2 SQIVND (reference sequence). CDR3 length: 14 amino acids. The CDR3 DNA sequence: TGTGCCAGTACCGCACGGGACAGCTATCAGCCCCAGCATTTT. Encoded protein: CASTARDSYQPQHF.

Here the CDR3 DNA reads TGCGCCAGCAGCCTGAGTGTCGGGACAGACAAGGACCAGTACTTC. This gives the protein CASSLSVGTDKDQYF. The V gene is TRBV4-3, the J gene TRBJ2-5; 7 bases align to TRBD1. Per the germline V gene, CDR1 is LGHNA and CDR2 is YSLEER. The CDR3 loop spans 15 amino acids. Unmatched junction bases numbered 15, after V lost 4 bases and J lost 10 bases.

The J gene is TRBJ1-1, the V gene TRBV3-1 (or the pseudogene TRBV3-2); D perhaps matches TRBD1 (6 bases). V gave up 6 bases and J gave up 4 bases, with 12 bases separating them. This CDR3 comprises 13 residues. Germline V lookup: CDR1 LGHDT, CDR2 YNNKEL (reference sequence). CDR3 in amino acids: CASRYEGGTEAFF. The CDR3, as DNA: TGTGCCAGCAGATACGAAGGGGGCACTGAAGCTTTCTTT.

With respect to this clone: The same CDR3 is also encoded by other DNA sequences in this sample. The chain carries TRBV29-1 and TRBJ1-1, with D hard to call. Germline loops: CDR1 SQVTM, CDR2 ANQGSEA. V was shortened by 4 bases and J by 5 bases, with 14 bases between the two germline ends. This CDR3 comprises 13 residues. DNA for the CDR3: TGCAGCGTTGGGGAGGGCCGAGGAACTGAAGCTTTCTTT. It codes for CSVGEGRGTEAFF.

The J gene is TRBJ2-1, the V gene TRBV7-2; either TRBD1 or TRBD2 may fit D (5 bases each). Germline values: CDR1 SGHTA, CDR2 FQGNSA. The CDR3 consists of 15 residues. V shed 1 base and J shed 4 bases, with 11 bases lying between them. CDR3 residues: CASSLGGTGYNEQFF. The DNA of the CDR3 is TGTGCCAGCAGCTTAGGGGGGACCGGTTACAATGAGCAGTTCTTC.

A single count supports this clone. The V call is TRBV19, the J call TRBJ2-4; weak D call: TRBD2 (5 bases). Trimming stripped 6 bases from V and 6 bases from J, with 12 bases between. This CDR3 spans 13 amino acids. The germline V gene encodes CDR1 LNHDA and CDR2 SQIVND (reference sequence). In nucleotides, the CDR3 is TGTGCCAGTAGCCCGGCAGAGGGAAACATTCAGTACTTC. Protein: CASSPAEGNIQYF.

V gene TRBV6-5 combines with J gene TRBJ2-3, with 7 bases fitting TRBD2. Germline values: CDR1 MNHEY, CDR2 SVGAGI. The CDR3 sequence is 15 residues long. V trimming: 2 bases; J trimming: 2 bases; junction bases outside the gene matches: 4. CDR3 sequence (DNA): TGTGCCAGCAGTTACGGGGACTACTACACAGATACGCAGTATTTT. This translates into CASSYGDYYTDTQYF.